The 30 T cell receptor beta chains below were found in one sample sequenced in a study of T cells in localized non-small cell lung cancer. The method was immunoSEQ multiplex PCR; TCRdb's version includes in-frame clones alone and lacks a portion of them. The sample has 50,000 to 70,000 clones; roughly 80% are singletons. Sequenced here: PBMCs, sampled before any cancer treatment. The receptors derive from a man aged 40 to 70 with stage II lung adenocarcinoma.

The CDR3 protein is CASSLSNRRTGELFF. CDR3 nucleotides: TGCGCCAGCAGCTTGTCTAACAGGCGGACCGGGGAGCTGTTTTTT. The chain recombines TRBV5-1 with TRBJ2-2; a possible D gene is TRBD1 (5 bases). Germline V gives CDR1 SGHRS, CDR2 YFSETQ. The CDR3 totals 15 residues. V was trimmed by 1 base and J by 5 bases, leaving 12 bases between them.

CDR3 in DNA: TGTGCCAGCAGCTTCTTAAAATCCCAGGAGAGCGGCTATGGCTACACCTTC. It yields the protein CASSFLKSQESGYGYTF. The chain links TRBV7-9 to TRBJ1-2; no reliable D call. In germline, CDR1 is SEHNR, CDR2 FQNEAQ (reference sequence). This CDR3 is 17 amino acids long. With 3 bases removed from V and 4 bases from J, the gap between germline ends came to 21 bases.

This clone was counted only a few times. The V gene is TRBV4-3, the J gene TRBJ2-1, with 13 bases lining up with TRBD2. V shed 0 bases and J 9 bases; nucleotides not matched to a gene: 5. This CDR3 region has 16 residues. Germline V gene lookup returns CDR1 LGHNA and CDR2 YSLEER. Written as DNA, the CDR3 is TGCGCCAGCAGCCAAGAACTAGCGGGAGGGCCCGTTGAGCAGTTCTTC. It translates to CASSQELAGGPVEQFF.

This sequence joins TRBV5-4 and TRBJ2-5; TRBD2 is a possible D gene (7 bases). This CDR3 spans 16 amino acids. Germline CDR1 is SGHNT and CDR2 is YYREEE (reference sequence). V was trimmed by 5 bases and J by 2 bases, leaving 19 bases between them. The CDR3 here is CASRGKEGRGQETQYF. Here the CDR3 DNA reads TGTGCCAGCAGAGGAAAGGAGGGGAGGGGGCAAGAGACCCAGTACTTC.

The chain carries TRBV5-1 and TRBJ1-1; D unresolved. The CDR3 is 15 residues long. The germline V gene has CDR1 SGHRS and CDR2 YFSETQ. With 7 bases removed from V and 1 base from J, the gap between germline ends came to 17 bases. CDR3: CASRKMGSGNTEAFF. CDR3 coding DNA: TGCGCCAGCCGAAAGATGGGGTCGGGGAACACTGAAGCTTTCTTT.

The chain uses TRBV4-1 and TRBJ1-1; TRBD1 might be the D (6 bases). Germline CDR1 is MGHRA and CDR2 is YSYEKL. Between the trimmed V and J ends, which lost 5 bases and 5 bases, there was a span of 12 bases. CDR3 length equals 13 residues. CDR3 nucleotides: TGCGCCAGCAGCTCACAAGGGGGTACTGAAGCTTTCTTT. Translated: CASSSQGGTEAFF.

The rearrangement joins TRBV6-5 to TRBJ2-1, with 10 bases lining up with TRBD1. V lost 0 bases to trimming and J lost 7 bases; unmatched junction nucleotides: 6. The CDR3 spans 16 residues. The germline V gene encodes CDR1 MNHEY and CDR2 SVGAGI. The CDR3 is CASSYSRQGAANEQFF. The CDR3, as DNA: TGTGCCAGCAGTTACTCGAGACAGGGGGCGGCTAATGAGCAGTTCTTC.

This chain joins TRBV29-1 and TRBJ1-4; perhaps TRBD1 as D (5 bases). Germline CDR1 is SQVTM and CDR2 is ANQGSEA. The V and J ends lost 5 bases and 8 bases respectively, with 12 bases between them. The CDR3 spans 12 residues. The CDR3 here is CSVSDKGEKLFF. DNA of the CDR3: TGCAGCGTTTCGGACAAAGGGGAAAAACTGTTTTTT.

This chain connects TRBV5-4 to TRBJ2-1, with D possibly matching TRBD1 (5 bases). The CDR3 is 12 residues long. Germline V gene sequence: CDR1 SGHNT, CDR2 YYREEE (reference sequence). Trimming took 0 bases from V and 15 from J, leaving 13 bases between them. CDR3 in amino acids: CASSLAVQEPFF. The CDR3 DNA reads as TGTGCCAGCAGCTTGGCGGTACAGGAACCGTTCTTC.

The chain carries TRBV25-1 and TRBJ1-1, with D unclear. Germline V CDR1 and CDR2: MGHDK, SYGVNS. CDR3 length: 13 residues. Trimming shortened V by 8 bases and J by 3 bases, and 13 bases separated the two germline ends. The CDR3 DNA follows: TGTGCCAGCTATGAGGGAGGGCACACTGAAGCTTTCTTT. Protein sequence: CASYEGGHTEAFF.

This chain links TRBV7-3 with TRBJ2-3; the D gene is possibly TRBD2 (5 bases). The germline gives CDR1 SGHTA, CDR2 FQGTGA. The V gene lost 5 bases and the J gene lost 0 bases, with 12 bases spanning the gap. The CDR3 extends over 15 amino acids. The CDR3 sequence is CASSPGGLSTDTQYF. CDR3 nucleotide sequence: TGTGCCAGCAGCCCAGGCGGGTTAAGCACAGATACGCAGTATTTT. Full variable domain (outside the CDR3, taken from reference TRBV7-3 and TRBJ2-3): GAGVSQTPSNKVTEKGKYVELRCDPISGHTALYWYRQSLGQGPEFLIYFQGTGAADDSGLPNDRFFAVRPEGSVSTLKIQRTERGDSAVYLCASSPGGLSTDTQYFGPGTRLTVL.

About this clone: A junction boundary mismatches the germline segment, possibly from a read error. This chain uses TRBV7-9 with TRBJ1-2; 9 positions agree with TRBD1. CDR1 is SEHNR, CDR2 FQNEAQ, per germline (reference sequence). CDR3 length: 14 amino acids. CDR3 in DNA: TGTGCCAGCAACTTGGCGGGACAGGGCCTCGACTGGGACTTC. Its translation is CASNLAGQGLDWDF.

V usage is TRBV25-1 and J usage is TRBJ1-1; TRBD1 aligns across 7 bases. Germline CDR1 is MGHDK and CDR2 is SYGVNS. The CDR3 runs 14 residues. V was clipped by 0 bases and J by 8 bases; unmatched bases: 6. This CDR3 is CASSEYRDRAEAFF. The DNA for the CDR3 is TGTGCCAGCAGTGAATATAGGGACAGAGCCGAAGCTTTCTTT.

The rearrangement links TRBV29-1 to TRBJ2-3, with 8 bases identical to TRBD2. Losses at the gene ends were 4 bases for V and 2 bases for J; bases not matched to a gene: 8. Germline V gene data show CDR1 as SQVTM and CDR2 as ANQGSEA. The CDR3 spans 15 residues. This chain's CDR3 is CSVVRGGGDTDTQYF. The CDR3 DNA sequence: TGCAGCGTTGTCCGGGGGGGCGGTGACACAGATACGCAGTATTTT.

The chain couples TRBV9 to TRBJ2-6; the D is unclear. The CDR3 consists of 17 residues. The V end was cut by 1 base, the J end by 4 bases, with 15 bases between. Germline V gene lookup returns CDR1 SGDLS and CDR2 YYNGEE. The CDR3 DNA reads TGTGCCAGCAGCGTAAGCCAAATGGCAACCGGGGCCAACGTCCTGACTTTC. Residues: CASSVSQMATGANVLTF.

The J gene is TRBJ2-7, the V gene TRBV5-6; tentatively, D is TRBD2 (6 bases). Germline V gene data show CDR1 as SGHDT and CDR2 as YYEEEE. Trimming removed 2 bases from V and 6 bases from J, with 18 bases in between. The CDR3 length is 15 residues. The CDR3 DNA sequence: TGTGCCAGCAGCTTTGGGGGGAGCGGGCAGGGCGAGCAGTACTTC. Amino acid sequence: CASSFGGSGQGEQYF.

The genes are TRBV4-1 and TRBJ2-1, with 12 nucleotides matching TRBD2. CDR1 is MGHRA and CDR2 is YSYEKL in the germline V gene. The CDR3 runs to 17 residues. Trimming cost V 5 bases and J 0 bases; bases outside gene matches: 5. CDR3 in DNA: TGCGCCAGCAGCTCGCTAGCGGGAGGGAGCTCCTACAATGAGCAGTTCTTC. This sequence encodes CASSSLAGGSSYNEQFF.

The chain combines TRBV7-2 with TRBJ1-1; maybe TRBD1 (5 bases). The CDR3 has 15 amino acids. V gave up 7 bases and J gave up 1 base, with 16 bases separating them. The germline gives CDR1 SGHTA, CDR2 FQGNSA. The CDR3 here is CASTQRGQANTEAFF. Here the CDR3 DNA reads TGTGCCAGCACCCAAAGGGGCCAGGCGAACACTGAAGCTTTCTTT.

This chain connects TRBV2 to TRBJ2-1; TRBD2 matches 13 bases. J was trimmed by 3 bases and V by 7 bases; bases with no gene match: 9. The germline V gene encodes CDR1 SNHLY and CDR2 FYNNEI. This CDR3 is 17 amino acids long. The chain's CDR3 is CASNQGLAGFGYNEQFF. CDR3 sequence (DNA): TGTGCCAGCAACCAGGGACTAGCGGGATTCGGCTACAATGAGCAGTTCTTC.

This clone is labeled medium-sized. V usage is TRBV13 and J usage is TRBJ2-2; no firm D call. The germline gives CDR1 PRHDT, CDR2 FYEKMQ (reference sequence). V was cut by 5 bases and J by 6 bases, with 7 bases left in between. The CDR3 is made up of 12 amino acids. CDR3 protein: CASSQQSGELFF. DNA of the CDR3: TGTGCCAGCAGCCAACAGTCCGGGGAGCTGTTTTTT.

This chain uses TRBV5-1 with TRBJ2-3; 8 bases are shared with TRBD2. V trimming: 5 bases; J trimming: 4 bases; junction bases outside the gene matches: 12. The CDR3 extends over 16 amino acids. Per the germline V gene, CDR1 is SGHRS and CDR2 is YFSETQ. The CDR3 loop is CASSREVAGNADTQYF. As DNA, the CDR3 is TGCGCCAGCAGTCGGGAAGTAGCGGGAAACGCAGATACGCAGTATTTT.

The gene calls are TRBV29-1 and TRBJ2-2; D gene uncertain. V lost 4 bases, J lost 5 bases, and 14 bases lay in between. The germline gives CDR1 SQVTM, CDR2 ANQGSEA. The CDR3 length is 14 residues. The CDR3, as DNA: TGCAGCGTTGGCCGGACCGTCGGAACCGGGGAGCTGTTTTTT. It encodes CSVGRTVGTGELFF.

The chain is built from TRBV4-2 and TRBJ1-3, with unresolved D. Germline CDR1 LGHNA, CDR2 YNFKEQ. V gave up 0 bases and J gave up 0 bases, with 9 bases separating them. This CDR3 is built from 16 residues. The CDR3 nucleotides are TGTGCCAGCAGCCAAGATAGGACGCGCTCTGGAAACACCATATATTTT. Amino acids: CASSQDRTRSGNTIYF.

The J gene is TRBJ2-7, the V gene TRBV6-1; 8 bases map to TRBD1. The J segment lost 0 bases and the V segment lost 5 bases, leaving 3 bases of the junction unmatched. Germline V gives CDR1 MNHNS, CDR2 SASEGT. The CDR3 is 14 amino acids. This CDR3 reads CASSLGQDSYEQYF. The CDR3 DNA is TGTGCCAGCAGTCTGGGACAGGACTCCTACGAGCAGTACTTC.

This clone was detected only a few times. The CDR3 reads CASSFGSEAFF. CDR3 DNA sequence: TGTGCCAGCAGCTTCGGATCTGAAGCTTTCTTT. The chain joins TRBV7-9 to TRBJ1-1, with D uncertain. The CDR3 is 11 residues long. The germline V and J ends were trimmed by 3 bases and 6 bases, with 5 bases remaining between them. Germline assignment: CDR1 SEHNR and CDR2 FQNEAQ (reference sequence).

This clone was observed a single time. The chain joins TRBV5-1 to TRBJ2-3; no reliable D call. The germline V gene encodes CDR1 SGHRS and CDR2 YFSETQ. Trimming took 3 bases from V and 2 from J, leaving 7 bases between them. The CDR3 contains 13 residues. The CDR3 bases are TGCGCCAGCAGCTCCCTACACACAGATACGCAGTATTTT. It yields the protein CASSSLHTDTQYF. The complete variable domain, with remaining parts taken from reference TRBV5-1 and TRBJ2-3, reads KAGVTQTPRYLIKTRGQQVTLSCSPISGHRSVSWYQQTPGQGLQFLFEYFSETQRNKGNFPGRFSGRQFSNSRSEMNVSTLELGDSALYLCASSSLHTDTQYFGPGTRLTVL.

This sequence joins TRBV29-1 and TRBJ2-1; TRBD2 is a possible D gene (6 bases). CDR3 length: 12 amino acids. V was clipped by 4 bases and J by 13 bases, with 17 bases between them. Germline lookup yields CDR1 SQVTM and CDR2 ANQGSEA. The CDR3 sequence: CSVARGYNGQFF. As DNA, the CDR3 is TGCAGCGTTGCACGGGGGTACAATGGACAGTTCTTC.

This clone was observed a handful of times. The same CDR3 can be traced to other DNA sequences in this sample. CDR3 nucleotides: TGCGCCAGCAGCCAGGGAATAGCGGGAGGTACAGATACGCAGTATTTT. Protein sequence: CASSQGIAGGTDTQYF. The rearrangement links TRBV4-1 to TRBJ2-3, with 10 bases that match TRBD2. The CDR3 covers 16 residues. Trimming cost V 3 bases and J 3 bases; bases outside gene matches: 6. Germline values: CDR1 MGHRA, CDR2 YSYEKL.

The chain combines TRBV10-3 with TRBJ1-1, with TRBD1 matching 9 bases. The CDR3 consists of 18 residues. Per germline, CDR1 ENHRY and CDR2 SYGVKD. Trimming took 2 bases from V and 0 from J; bases not matched to a gene: 10. The DNA of the CDR3 is TGTGCCATCAGTGAGGGAGACAGGGGGGGATCTATGAACACTGAAGCTTTCTTT. It encodes CAISEGDRGGSMNTEAFF.

This clone showed up many times. The chain combines TRBV4-3 with TRBJ2-3; 8 bases map to TRBD2. V lost 0 bases to trimming and J lost 7 bases; unmatched junction nucleotides: 9. CDR1 LGHNA and CDR2 YSLEER come from the germline V gene. The CDR3 has 16 amino acids. CDR3 DNA sequence: TGCGCCAGCAGCCAAGAAAAGGGGACTAGTGAGAATACGCAGTATTTT. Translated, it gives CASSQEKGTSENTQYF.